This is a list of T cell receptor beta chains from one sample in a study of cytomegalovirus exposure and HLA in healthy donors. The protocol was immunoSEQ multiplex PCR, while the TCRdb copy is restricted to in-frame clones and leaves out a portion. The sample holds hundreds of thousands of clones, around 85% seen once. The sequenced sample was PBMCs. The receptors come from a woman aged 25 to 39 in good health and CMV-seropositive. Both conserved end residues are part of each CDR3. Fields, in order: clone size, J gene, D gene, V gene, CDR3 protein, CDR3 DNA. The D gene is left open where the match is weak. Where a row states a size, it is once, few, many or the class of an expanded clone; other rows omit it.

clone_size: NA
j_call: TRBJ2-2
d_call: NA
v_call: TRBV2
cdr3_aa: CASSHTTILGVVAGELFF
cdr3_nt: TGTGCCAGCAGTCACACGACGATACTAGGCGTGGTCGCCGGGGAGCTGTTTTTT

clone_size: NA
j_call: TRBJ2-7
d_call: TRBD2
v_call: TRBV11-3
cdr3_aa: CASSFLAGVPHEQYF
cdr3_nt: TGTGCCAGCAGCTTCTTAGCGGGAGTCCCCCACGAGCAGTACTTC

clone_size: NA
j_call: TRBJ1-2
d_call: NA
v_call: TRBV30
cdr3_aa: CAWDPGARGYGYTF
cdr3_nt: TGTGCCTGGGATCCAGGGGCGCGAGGCTATGGCTACACCTTC

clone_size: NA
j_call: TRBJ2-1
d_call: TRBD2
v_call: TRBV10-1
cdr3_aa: CASSGPGTSGIHNEQFF
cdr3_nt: TGCGCCAGCAGCGGACCCGGGACTAGCGGGATCCACAATGAGCAGTTCTTC

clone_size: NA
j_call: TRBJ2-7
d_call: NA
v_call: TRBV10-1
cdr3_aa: CASRQSGAYEQYF
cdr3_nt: TGCGCCAGCAGACAATCAGGGGCCTACGAGCAGTACTTC

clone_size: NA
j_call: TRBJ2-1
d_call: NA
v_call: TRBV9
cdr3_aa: CASSEVGSSYNEQFF
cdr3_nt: TGTGCCAGCAGTGAGGTAGGGAGCTCCTACAATGAGCAGTTCTTC

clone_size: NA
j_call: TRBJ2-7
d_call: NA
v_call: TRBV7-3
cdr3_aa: CASSLSQDYEQYF
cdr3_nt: TGTGCCAGCAGCTTATCTCAGGATTACGAGCAGTACTTC

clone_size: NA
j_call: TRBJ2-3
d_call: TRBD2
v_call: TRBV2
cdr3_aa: CASSEAVVEREFSDTQYF
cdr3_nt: TGTGCCAGCAGTGAAGCCGTTGTGGAGCGGGAGTTCTCAGATACGCAGTATTTT

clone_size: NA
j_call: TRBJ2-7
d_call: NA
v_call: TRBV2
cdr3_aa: CASSGLISSYEQYF
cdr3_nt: TGTGCCAGCAGCGGGTTAATCAGCTCCTACGAGCAGTACTTC

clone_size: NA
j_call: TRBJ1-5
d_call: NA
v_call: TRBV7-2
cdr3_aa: CASSSGQPQHF
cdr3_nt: TGTGCCAGCAGCTCAGGTCAGCCCCAGCATTTT

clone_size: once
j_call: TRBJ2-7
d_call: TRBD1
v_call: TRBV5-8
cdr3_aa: CASSSRAGGYEQYF
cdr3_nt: TGTGCCAGCAGCTCTCGGGCAGGGGGATACGAGCAGTACTTC

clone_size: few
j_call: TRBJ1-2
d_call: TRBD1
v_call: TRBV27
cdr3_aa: CASSYGQGPNYGYTF
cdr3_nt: TGTGCCAGCAGTTATGGACAGGGACCTAACTATGGCTACACCTTC

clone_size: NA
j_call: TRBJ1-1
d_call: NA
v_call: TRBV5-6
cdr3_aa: CASSLLKGDTEAFF
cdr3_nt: TGTGCCAGCAGCTTGTTGAAGGGAGACACTGAAGCTTTCTTT

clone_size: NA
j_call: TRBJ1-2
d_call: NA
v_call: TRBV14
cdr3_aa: CASSQKALGPTYGYTF
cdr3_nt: TGTGCCAGCAGCCAAAAAGCACTGGGCCCGACCTATGGCTACACCTTC

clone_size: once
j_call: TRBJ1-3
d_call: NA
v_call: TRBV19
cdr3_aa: CASSPRVGGNTIYF
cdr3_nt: TGTGCCAGTAGTCCCAGGGTAGGAGGAAACACCATATATTTT

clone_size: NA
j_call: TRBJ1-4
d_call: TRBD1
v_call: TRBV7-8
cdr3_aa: CASSRIWTGTNEKLFF
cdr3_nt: TGTGCCAGCAGCCGCATTTGGACAGGAACTAATGAAAAACTGTTTTTT

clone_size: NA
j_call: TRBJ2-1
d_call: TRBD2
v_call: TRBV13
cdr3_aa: CASSEEGLANEQFF
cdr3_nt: TGTGCCAGCAGCGAGGAAGGACTAGCAAATGAGCAGTTCTTC

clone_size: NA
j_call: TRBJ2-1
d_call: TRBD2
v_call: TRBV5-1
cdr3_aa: CASSGSGKGSYNEQFF
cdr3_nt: TGCGCCAGCAGCGGGAGCGGGAAGGGCTCCTACAATGAGCAGTTCTTC

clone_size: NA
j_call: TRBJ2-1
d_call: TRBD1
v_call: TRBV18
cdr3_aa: CASSPSGQGYNEQFF
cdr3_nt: TGTGCCAGCTCTCCCTCGGGACAGGGCTACAATGAGCAGTTCTTC

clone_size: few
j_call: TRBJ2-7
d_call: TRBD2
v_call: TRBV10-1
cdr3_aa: CASSAGTSNEQYF
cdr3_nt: TGCGCCAGCAGTGCCGGGACTAGCAATGAGCAGTACTTC

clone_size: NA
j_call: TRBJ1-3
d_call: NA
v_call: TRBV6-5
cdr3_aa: CASSSGFSGNTIYF
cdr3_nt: TGTGCCAGCAGTTCAGGCTTCTCTGGAAACACCATATATTTT

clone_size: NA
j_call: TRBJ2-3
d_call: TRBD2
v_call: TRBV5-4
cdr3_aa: CASSLLAGGPGTDTQYF
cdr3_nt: TGTGCCAGCAGCTTGCTAGCGGGAGGGCCGGGCACAGATACGCAGTATTTT

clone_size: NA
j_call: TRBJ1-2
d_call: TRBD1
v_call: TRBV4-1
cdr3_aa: CASSPDREDGYTF
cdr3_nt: TGCGCCAGCAGCCCGGACAGGGAAGACGGCTACACCTTC

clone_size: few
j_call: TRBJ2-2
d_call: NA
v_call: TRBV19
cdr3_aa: CASSPQRSGTGELFF
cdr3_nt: TGTGCCAGTAGTCCACAAAGGTCGGGAACCGGGGAGCTGTTTTTT

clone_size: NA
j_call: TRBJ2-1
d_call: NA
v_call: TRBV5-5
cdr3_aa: CASSFGQVPTYNEQFF
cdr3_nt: TGTGCCAGCAGCTTTGGGCAGGTCCCCACCTACAATGAGCAGTTCTTC

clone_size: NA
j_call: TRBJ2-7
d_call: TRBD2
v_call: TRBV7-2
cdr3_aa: CASSSKPGLASEQYF
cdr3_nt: TGTGCCAGCAGCTCTAAACCGGGACTAGCATCCGAGCAGTACTTC

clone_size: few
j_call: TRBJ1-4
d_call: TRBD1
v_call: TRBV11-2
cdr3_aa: CASSLAAMTGKGEKLFF
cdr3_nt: TGTGCCAGCAGCTTAGCAGCAATGACAGGGAAGGGAGAAAAACTGTTTTTT

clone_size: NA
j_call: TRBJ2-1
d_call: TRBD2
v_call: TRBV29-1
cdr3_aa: CSVAPGLAGVRSYNEQFF
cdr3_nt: TGCAGCGTGGCCCCGGGACTAGCGGGAGTAAGGTCCTACAATGAGCAGTTCTTC

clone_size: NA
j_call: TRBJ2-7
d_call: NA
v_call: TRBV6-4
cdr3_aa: CASSGTGIHEQYF
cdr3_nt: TGTGCCAGCAGTGGTACAGGGATCCACGAGCAGTACTTC

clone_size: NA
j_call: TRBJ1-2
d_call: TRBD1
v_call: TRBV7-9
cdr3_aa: CASSVGQDYGYTF
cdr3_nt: TGTGCCAGCAGCGTGGGACAGGACTATGGCTACACCTTC

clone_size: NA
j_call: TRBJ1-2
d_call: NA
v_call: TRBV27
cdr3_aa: CASSLIAGTTNYGYTF
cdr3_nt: TGTGCCAGCAGTTTAATAGCCGGGACAACTAACTATGGCTACACCTTC

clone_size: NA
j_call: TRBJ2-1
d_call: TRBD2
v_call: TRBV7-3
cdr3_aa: CASSLGSGMSNEQFF
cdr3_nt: TGTGCCAGCAGCTTAGGAAGCGGGATGAGCAATGAGCAGTTCTTC

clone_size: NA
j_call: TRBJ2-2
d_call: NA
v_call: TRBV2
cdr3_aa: CASSEEGRGNTGELFF
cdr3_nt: TGTGCCAGCAGTGAAGAGGGCAGGGGGAACACCGGGGAGCTGTTTTTT

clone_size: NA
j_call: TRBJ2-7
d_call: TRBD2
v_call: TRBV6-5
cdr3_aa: CASSPGLDYEQYF
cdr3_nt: TGTGCCAGCAGCCCGGGACTAGACTACGAGCAGTACTTC

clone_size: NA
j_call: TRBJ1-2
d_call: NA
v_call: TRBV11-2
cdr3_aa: CASSFAGSGINYGYTF
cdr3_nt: TGTGCCAGCAGCTTTGCCGGGTCGGGGATTAACTATGGCTACACCTTC

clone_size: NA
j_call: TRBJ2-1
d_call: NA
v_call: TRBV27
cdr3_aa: CASVLGYEQFF
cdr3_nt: TGTGCCAGCGTCCTGGGCTATGAGCAGTTCTTC

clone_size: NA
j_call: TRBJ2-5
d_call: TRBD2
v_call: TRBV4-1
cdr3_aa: CASSQDLSGSGSKTQYF
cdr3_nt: TGCGCCAGCAGCCAAGACCTTAGCGGGAGTGGCAGCAAGACCCAGTACTTC

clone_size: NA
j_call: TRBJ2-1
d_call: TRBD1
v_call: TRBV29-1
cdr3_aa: CSVELFGTGRNEQFF
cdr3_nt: TGCAGCGTTGAATTGTTCGGGACAGGAAGGAATGAGCAGTTCTTC

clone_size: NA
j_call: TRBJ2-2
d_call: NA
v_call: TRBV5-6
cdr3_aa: CASSLRGAGNTGELFF
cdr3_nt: TGTGCCAGCAGCTTGAGGGGTGCGGGAAACACCGGGGAGCTGTTTTTT

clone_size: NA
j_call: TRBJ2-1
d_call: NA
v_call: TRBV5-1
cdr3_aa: CASSLLAGPLYNEQFF
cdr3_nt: TGCGCCAGCAGCTTGCTGGCGGGACCGCTTTACAATGAGCAGTTCTTC

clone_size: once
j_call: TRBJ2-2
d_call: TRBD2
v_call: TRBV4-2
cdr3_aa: CASSQDTSGWKVDTGELFF
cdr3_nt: TGTGCCAGCAGCCAAGATACTAGCGGGTGGAAGGTAGACACCGGGGAGCTGTTTTTT

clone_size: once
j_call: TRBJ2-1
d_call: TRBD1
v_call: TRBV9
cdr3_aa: CASSSGGSGRDEQFF
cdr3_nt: TGTGCCAGCAGCTCAGGGGGTTCAGGGAGAGATGAGCAGTTCTTC

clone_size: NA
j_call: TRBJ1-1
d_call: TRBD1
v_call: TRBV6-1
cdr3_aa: CASSEAINRGISEAFF
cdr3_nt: TGTGCCAGCAGTGAAGCCATTAACAGGGGAATCTCTGAAGCTTTCTTT

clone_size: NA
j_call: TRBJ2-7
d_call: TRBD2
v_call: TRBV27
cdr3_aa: CASSFMTSGRVYEQYF
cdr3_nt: TGTGCCAGCAGTTTTATGACTAGCGGGAGAGTCTACGAGCAGTACTTC

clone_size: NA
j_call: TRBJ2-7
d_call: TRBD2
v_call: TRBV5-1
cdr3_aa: CASSLVTGSGRPPLDEQYF
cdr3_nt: TGCGCCAGCAGCTTGGTAACGGGTAGCGGGAGACCCCCCCTTGACGAGCAGTACTTC

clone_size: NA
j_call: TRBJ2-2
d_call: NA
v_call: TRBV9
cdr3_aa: CASSVSQATGELFF
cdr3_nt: TGTGCCAGCAGCGTTTCACAGGCCACCGGGGAGCTGTTTTTT

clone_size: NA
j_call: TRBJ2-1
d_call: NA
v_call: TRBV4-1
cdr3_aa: CASSQDFALEIRGNEQFF
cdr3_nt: TGCGCCAGCAGCCAAGATTTTGCGCTGGAGATAAGGGGCAATGAGCAGTTCTTC

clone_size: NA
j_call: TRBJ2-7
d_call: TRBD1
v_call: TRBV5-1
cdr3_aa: CASSLWDRGGEQYF
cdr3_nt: TGCGCCAGCAGCCTATGGGACAGGGGAGGAGAGCAGTACTTC

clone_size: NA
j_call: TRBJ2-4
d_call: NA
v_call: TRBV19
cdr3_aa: CATRGQGGIQYF
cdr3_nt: TGTGCCACGCGGGGGCAGGGAGGCATTCAGTACTTC

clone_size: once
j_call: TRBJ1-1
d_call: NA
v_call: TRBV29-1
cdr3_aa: CSVAQTFEAFF
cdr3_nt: TGCAGCGTTGCCCAGACTTTTGAAGCTTTCTTT

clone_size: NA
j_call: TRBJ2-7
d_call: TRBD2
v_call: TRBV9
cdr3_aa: CASSDEREFPYEQYF
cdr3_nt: TGTGCCAGCAGCGACGAGCGGGAGTTCCCCTACGAGCAGTACTTC

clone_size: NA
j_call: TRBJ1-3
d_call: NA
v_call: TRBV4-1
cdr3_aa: CASSPKPGTGTLYSGNTIYF
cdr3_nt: TGCGCCAGCAGCCCGAAACCCGGGACGGGGACATTATACTCTGGAAACACCATATATTTT

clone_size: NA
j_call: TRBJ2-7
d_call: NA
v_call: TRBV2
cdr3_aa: CATTDGTYEQYF
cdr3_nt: TGTGCCACCACGGACGGGACCTACGAGCAGTACTTC

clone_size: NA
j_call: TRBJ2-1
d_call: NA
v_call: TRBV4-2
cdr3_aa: CASSQETNLASSYNEQFF
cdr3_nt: TGTGCCAGCAGCCAAGAAACAAATCTAGCAAGCTCCTACAATGAGCAGTTCTTC